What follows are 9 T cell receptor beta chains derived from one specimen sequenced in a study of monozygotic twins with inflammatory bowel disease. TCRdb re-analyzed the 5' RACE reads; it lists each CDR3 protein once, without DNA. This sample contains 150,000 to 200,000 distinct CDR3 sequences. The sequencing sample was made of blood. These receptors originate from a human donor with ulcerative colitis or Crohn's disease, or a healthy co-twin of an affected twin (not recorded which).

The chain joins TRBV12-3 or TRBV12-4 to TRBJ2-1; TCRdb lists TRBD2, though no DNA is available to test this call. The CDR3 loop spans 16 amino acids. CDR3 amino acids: CASRGTSGSSYNEQFF.

CDR3 in amino acids: CSVVDYNEQFF. The rearrangement joins TRBV29-1 to TRBJ2-1. This CDR3 has 11 residues. Looked up from germline, CDR1 is SQVTM and CDR2 is ANQGSEA.

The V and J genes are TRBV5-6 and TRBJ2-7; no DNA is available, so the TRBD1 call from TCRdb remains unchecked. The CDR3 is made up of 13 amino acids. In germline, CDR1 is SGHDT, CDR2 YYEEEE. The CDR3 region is CASSRTGMNEQYF.

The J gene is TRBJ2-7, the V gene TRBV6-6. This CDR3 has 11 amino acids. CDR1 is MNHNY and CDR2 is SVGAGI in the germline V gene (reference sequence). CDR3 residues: CASSLSWEQYF.

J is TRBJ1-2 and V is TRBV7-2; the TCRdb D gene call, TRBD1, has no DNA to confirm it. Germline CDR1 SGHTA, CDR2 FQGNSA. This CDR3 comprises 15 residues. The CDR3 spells CASSSYAGTVYGYTF.

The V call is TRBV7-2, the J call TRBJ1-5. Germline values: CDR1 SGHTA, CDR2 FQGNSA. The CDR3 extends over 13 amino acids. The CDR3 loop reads CASSPWGNQPQHF.

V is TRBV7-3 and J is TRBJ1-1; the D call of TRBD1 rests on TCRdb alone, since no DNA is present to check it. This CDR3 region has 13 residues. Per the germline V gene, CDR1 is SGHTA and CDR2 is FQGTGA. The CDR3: CASSLNPDTEAFF. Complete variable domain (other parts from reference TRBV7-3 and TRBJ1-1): GAGVSQTPSNKVTEKGKYVELRCDPISGHTALYWYRQSLGQGPEFLIYFQGTGAADDSGLPNDRFFAVRPEGSVSTLKIQRTERGDSAVYLCASSLNPDTEAFFGQGTRLTVV.

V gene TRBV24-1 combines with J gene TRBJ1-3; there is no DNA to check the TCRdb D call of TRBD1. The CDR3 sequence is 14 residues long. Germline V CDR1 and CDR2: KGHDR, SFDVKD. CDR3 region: CATSEGGSGNTIYF.

The CDR3 spells CSARGVRQPQHF. This chain uses TRBV20-1 with TRBJ1-5. Germline loops: CDR1 DFQATT, CDR2 SNEGSKA (reference sequence). The CDR3 sequence is 12 residues long.